These 31 T cell receptor beta chains originate from one sample sequenced in a study of CD8+CD57+ T cells in acquired aplastic anemia. Whoever was chosen for sequencing had shown CD8+CD57+ cell expansion by flow cytometry. CDR3 and TCR beta VDJ profiling relied on genomic DNA as the template. One entry per CDR3 protein, called by TCRdb with MiXCR from the reads. The sample holds 150,000 to 200,000 distinct CDR3 sequences, 40% to 50% seen once. The sample comprised sorted CD4+, CD8+, or CD8+CD57+ T cells (not recorded which) from PBMCs. Every receptor here comes from a human donor with aplastic anemia.

The chain employs TRBV24-1 and TRBJ1-2; TRBD1 aligns across 8 bases. Trimming took 3 bases from V and 5 from J; bases not matched to a gene: 4. Germline V CDR1 and CDR2: KGHDR, SFDVKD. CDR3 length: 14 amino acids. In DNA, the CDR3 is TGTGCCACCAGTGATGCAAGACAGGGGTATGGCTACACCTTC. This encodes CATSDARQGYGYTF.

The J gene is TRBJ2-7, the V gene TRBV6-5; no clear D gene. This CDR3 region has 14 residues. Trimming removed 2 bases from V and 6 bases from J, with 14 bases in between. In germline, CDR1 is MNHEY, CDR2 SVGAGI. This CDR3 reads CASSYDWTQSEQYF. The DNA for the CDR3 is TGTGCCAGCAGTTACGACTGGACCCAAAGCGAGCAGTACTTC.

The chain uses TRBV25-1 and TRBJ1-4; perhaps TRBD1 as D (5 bases). The germline V gene encodes CDR1 MGHDK and CDR2 SYGVNS. The CDR3 loop spans 15 amino acids. V lost 2 bases and J 8 bases, leaving 15 bases between the germline ends. The CDR3 DNA is TGTGCCAGCAGTGAAGAGGGGCATAACTTGGAAAAACTGTTTTTT. Residues: CASSEEGHNLEKLFF.

The table lists this clonotype with many counts. The chain couples TRBV29-1 to TRBJ2-5, with D perhaps matching TRBD1 or TRBD2 (7 bases each). The CDR3 is made up of 15 amino acids. Germline loops: CDR1 SQVTM, CDR2 ANQGSEA. V shed 2 bases and J shed 5 bases, with 18 bases lying between them. The CDR3 reads CSVESRGGGNETQYF. The CDR3 DNA reads as TGCAGCGTTGAATCCAGGGGGGGCGGGAATGAGACCCAGTACTTC.

This clonotype was observed a single time. The V call is TRBV5-5, the J call TRBJ2-2; D perhaps matches TRBD2 (5 bases). Germline values: CDR1 SGHKS, CDR2 YYEKEE (reference sequence). The CDR3 has 16 amino acids. The V and J ends lost 5 bases and 3 bases respectively, with 17 bases between them. The CDR3 nucleotides are TGTGCCAGCAGTTTAGGAGGCGGGTTTTACACCGGGGAGCTGTTTTTT. Protein: CASSLGGGFYTGELFF.

Details on this clonotype: At one end the junction does not follow the germline gene, possibly because of a read error. The chain employs TRBV7-7 and TRBJ2-7; 14 nucleotides match TRBD2. This CDR3 is 17 amino acids long. Germline loops: CDR1 SSHAT, CDR2 FNYEAQ (reference sequence). Written as DNA, the CDR3 is TGTGCTAGCAGCCACTCCGGGACTAGCGGGAGCTCCTACGAGCAGTACTTC. Translating it yields CASSHSGTSGSSYEQYF.

The genes are TRBV29-1 and TRBJ2-2; D call uncertain. This CDR3 contains 12 residues. Germline V gene sequence: CDR1 SQVTM, CDR2 ANQGSEA. Trimming pared 7 bases from V and 6 bases from J, leaving 12 bases between. CDR3 DNA sequence: TGCAGCGCCTCCATGAAGGCCGGGGAGCTGTTTTTT. It yields the protein CSASMKAGELFF.

V is TRBV25-1 and J is TRBJ1-6, with 10 bases identical to TRBD1. J was trimmed by 10 bases and V by 7 bases; bases with no gene match: 4. The CDR3 is 13 residues long. Looked up from germline, CDR1 is MGHDK and CDR2 is SYGVNS. Written as DNA, the CDR3 is TGTGCCAGCAAGGGACAGGGGTCGTCACCCCTCCACTTT. This translates into CASKGQGSSPLHF.

For this clonotype: The CDR3 carries no conserved terminal phenylalanine or tryptophan, so it likely arises from a read error. This rearrangement joins TRBV19 to TRBJ2-2; no clear D. Germline-derived CDR1 and CDR2 are LNHDA and SQIVND (reference sequence). V was trimmed by 3 bases and J by 6 bases, leaving 8 bases between them. The CDR3 contains 13 residues. CDR3 sequence: CASSMISPGELFL. DNA of the CDR3: TGTGCCAGTAGTATGATTAGCCCCGGGGAGCTGTTTCTT.

The J gene is TRBJ2-7, the V gene TRBV6-1; 10 nucleotides match TRBD1. CDR1 MNHNS and CDR2 SASEGT come from the germline V gene. This CDR3 is 15 amino acids long. The V and J ends lost 5 bases and 3 bases, in that order; junction bases with no gene match: 7. The CDR3 sequence is CASSKGQGGIYEQYF. The CDR3 DNA reads TGTGCCAGCAGTAAAGGACAGGGGGGGATCTACGAGCAGTACTTC.

This clonotype was found many times. The rearrangement uses TRBV7-8 and TRBJ1-1; D may be TRBD1 (6 bases). This CDR3 region has 15 residues. Looked up from germline, CDR1 is SGHVS and CDR2 is FQNEAQ. V lost 5 bases and J lost 1, with 14 bases in between. This CDR3 is CASSPHRVKNTEAFF. CDR3 nucleotide sequence: TGTGCCAGCAGCCCCCACAGGGTGAAGAACACTGAAGCTTTCTTT.

This clonotype was seen repeatedly, ten times or more. The V gene is TRBV19, the J gene TRBJ1-2, with unresolved D. Germline CDR1 LNHDA, CDR2 SQIVND (reference sequence). Deletions cut 7 bases from V and 5 bases from J, with 11 bases between. The CDR3 runs to 12 residues. The chain's CDR3 is CASTVGPYGYTF. The CDR3 nucleotides are TGTGCCAGTACGGTCGGACCGTATGGCTACACCTTC. Looking up the rest from reference TRBV19 and TRBJ1-2 gives the full variable domain: DGGITQSPKYLFRKEGQNVTLSCEQNLNHDAMYWYRQDPGQGLRLIYYSQIVNDFQKGDIAEGYSVSREKKESFPLTVTSAQKNPTAFYLCASTVGPYGYTFGSGTRLTVV.

The J gene is TRBJ1-2, the V gene TRBV11-2; weak D call: TRBD1 (6 bases). The V end was cut by 8 bases, the J end by 4 bases, with 23 bases between. Germline lookup yields CDR1 SGHAT and CDR2 FQNNGV. The length of the CDR3 is 16 residues. CDR3 in amino acids: CASHSRETGLTYGYTF. The DNA for the CDR3 is TGTGCCAGCCATAGCCGCGAGACAGGATTGACCTATGGCTACACCTTC.

In the case of this clonotype: Just one base apart from a much larger clone, this may be a read error. The V gene is TRBV10-3, the J gene TRBJ1-2, with 8 bases that match TRBD1. The V gene end was trimmed by 10 bases and the J gene end by 7 bases; junction bases not matched to a gene: 14. This CDR3 is 14 amino acids long. Germline loops: CDR1 ENHRY, CDR2 SYGVKD. The chain's CDR3 is CASREVRTGTGYTF. In nucleotides, the CDR3 is TGTGCCAGCCGTGAAGTGAGGACAGGGACTGGCTACACCTTC.

The CDR3 DNA follows: TGTGCCAGCAGCGCGGGCCTACGCCTGGCAGATACGCAGTATTTT. It encodes CASSAGLRLADTQYF. J is TRBJ2-3 and V is TRBV11-1; perhaps TRBD2 as D (5 bases). Trimming stripped 5 bases from V and 4 bases from J, with 16 bases between. Germline V gene sequence: CDR1 SGHAT, CDR2 FQDESV (reference sequence). This CDR3 is built from 15 residues.

V is TRBV7-6 and J is TRBJ2-1, with D uncertain. Trimming pared 6 bases from V and 7 bases from J, leaving 13 bases between. The V gene's germline CDR1 is SGHVS and CDR2 FNYEAQ. The CDR3 is made up of 13 amino acids. CDR3 coding DNA: TGTGCCAGCAGAACCCAAGGGAAGAATGAGCAGTTCTTC. The encoded protein is CASRTQGKNEQFF. Using reference TRBV7-6 and TRBJ2-1 for the parts outside the CDR3, the full variable domain is GAGVSQSPRYKVTKRGQDVALRCDPISGHVSLYWYRQALGQGPEFLTYFNYEAQQDKSGLPNDRFSAERPEGSISTLTIQRTEQRDSAMYRCASRTQGKNEQFFGPGTRLTVL.

V usage is TRBV11-2 and J usage is TRBJ2-7, with 9 bases fitting TRBD2. The junction had 5 bases not matched to a gene; V was cut back by 1 base and J by 4 bases. Germline V gene sequence: CDR1 SGHAT, CDR2 FQNNGV. The CDR3 loop spans 15 amino acids. DNA for the CDR3: TGTGCCAGCAGCTTAGGGCGCGGGGGGGCTTACGAGCAGTACTTC. It is translated as CASSLGRGGAYEQYF.

The chain employs TRBV9 and TRBJ1-6; no reliable D call. The CDR3 is 12 amino acids. The V gene's germline CDR1 is SGDLS and CDR2 YYNGEE. Trimming cost V 6 bases and J 3 bases, with 4 bases left between them. The CDR3 loop is CASTFYNSPLHF. CDR3 DNA: TGTGCCAGCACCTTCTATAATTCACCCCTCCACTTT. The full variable domain, with the rest looked up from reference TRBV9 and TRBJ1-6, is DSGVTQTPKHLITATGQRVTLRCSPRSGDLSVYWYQQSLDQGLQFLIQYYNGEERAKGNILERFSAQQFPDLHSELNLSSLELGDSALYFCASTFYNSPLHFGNGTRLTVT.

With regard to this clonotype: A much larger clone is a single base away; this may be a read error. The chain recombines TRBV5-4 with TRBJ2-2; 8 bases are a match to TRBD1. The CDR3 is 15 amino acids. Unmatched junction bases numbered 2, after V lost 4 bases and J lost 0 bases. Germline CDR1 and CDR2: SGHNT and YYREEE (reference sequence). CDR3 in amino acids: CASSPGQANTGELFF. In nucleotides, the CDR3 is TGTGCCAGCAGCCCGGGACAGGCGAACACCGGGGAGCTGTTTTTT.

This clonotype has ten or more counts. This chain uses TRBV7-9 with TRBJ1-1; 7 bases line up with TRBD1. Germline lookup yields CDR1 SEHNR and CDR2 FQNEAQ (reference sequence). The CDR3 runs 13 residues. V dropped 4 bases and J dropped 7; count of bases not matched to a gene: 6. DNA for the CDR3: TGTGCCAGCAGCTCCGACAGGGTAAATGAAGCTTTCTTT. This translates into CASSSDRVNEAFF.

This clonotype has a count of ten or more. This chain uses TRBV5-4 with TRBJ1-2, with 8 bases fitting TRBD1. Germline CDR1 and CDR2: SGHNT and YYREEE (reference sequence). The ends lost 2 bases at V and 4 bases at J; junction bases unmatched: 4. The CDR3 is 14 residues long. The CDR3 here is CASSLGGQGYGYTF. In nucleotides, the CDR3 is TGTGCCAGCAGCTTAGGAGGACAGGGCTATGGCTACACCTTC.

There are many counts of this clonotype. The rearrangement links TRBV20-1 to TRBJ2-3, with 12 bases lining up with TRBD2. Unmatched junction bases numbered 11, after V lost 5 bases and J lost 5 bases. The V gene's germline CDR1 is DFQATT and CDR2 SNEGSKA (reference sequence). The CDR3 totals 16 residues. CDR3 DNA sequence: TGCAGTGCTCCCTCGGGCCTAGCGGGGGGGCGAGATACGCAGTATTTT. Residues: CSAPSGLAGGRDTQYF.

This clonotype appeared a single time. The rearrangement uses TRBV19 and TRBJ2-7; possibly TRBD1 or TRBD2 for D (5 bases each). Trimming pared 4 bases from V and 5 bases from J, leaving 12 bases between. In germline, CDR1 is LNHDA, CDR2 SQIVND (reference sequence). The CDR3 runs to 13 residues. The CDR3 DNA reads as TGTGCCAGTAGTACCCTCGGGACCAACGAGCAGTACTTC. This translates into CASSTLGTNEQYF.

This clonotype was seen only once. The J gene is TRBJ1-2, the V gene TRBV29-1, with a possible D match to TRBD1 (5 bases). The CDR3 extends over 11 amino acids. Germline CDR1 and CDR2: SQVTM and ANQGSEA. Trimming shortened V by 6 bases and J by 4 bases, and 9 bases separated the two germline ends. Here the CDR3 DNA reads TGCAGCGTGACAGATACCTATGGCTACACCTTC. It codes for CSVTDTYGYTF.

This clonotype has just one count. The chain has TRBV11-1 and TRBJ2-5; possibly TRBD1 for D (7 bases). V was cut by 4 bases and J by 5 bases, with 23 bases left in between. The germline gives CDR1 SGHAT, CDR2 FQDESV (reference sequence). This CDR3 is 17 amino acids long. CDR3 DNA sequence: TGTGCCAGCAGCTCCGAGCTGACAGGGAGGTTGTTGGAGACCCAGTACTTC. Encoded protein: CASSSELTGRLLETQYF.

This clonotype was recorded at least ten times. This rearrangement joins TRBV5-4 to TRBJ1-1; D is unresolved. Germline V CDR1 and CDR2: SGHNT, YYREEE (reference sequence). The V end was cut by 4 bases, the J end by 1 base, with 5 bases between. The CDR3 runs 12 residues. CDR3 DNA sequence: TGTGCCAGCAGCGACCCGAACACTGAAGCTTTCTTT. Its protein product is CASSDPNTEAFF.

J is TRBJ2-1 and V is TRBV20-1, with D possibly TRBD1 on 5 matching bases. Germline lookup yields CDR1 DFQATT and CDR2 SNEGSKA (reference sequence). The CDR3 consists of 13 residues. The germline V and J ends were trimmed by 4 bases and 3 bases, with 10 bases remaining between them. The CDR3 bases are TGCAGTGCTAAGTCGACAGACTACAATGAGCAGTTCTTC. It specifies CSAKSTDYNEQFF.

This clonotype was observed at least ten times. The CDR3 bases are TGTGCCAGCAGCAGGGGACTGCAGAATACGCAGTATTTT. It encodes CASSRGLQNTQYF. This rearrangement joins TRBV5-6 to TRBJ2-3, with a tentative D call TRBD2 (6 bases). Trimming left V 4 bases short and J 7 bases short, with 13 bases between. From germline, CDR1 is SGHDT and CDR2 YYEEEE. The CDR3 sequence is 13 residues long.

A remark on this clonotype: A read error may be the cause here, since a much bigger clone is one base away. The V and J genes are TRBV5-1 and TRBJ1-2; D is perhaps TRBD1 (6 bases). Germline-derived CDR1 and CDR2 are SGHRS and YFSETQ. V was shortened by 5 bases and J by 12 bases, with 23 bases between the two germline ends. The CDR3 sequence is 14 residues long. The CDR3 region has the DNA TGCGCCAGCAGTACGGAACCGCGACAGAGACAGGACACCTTC. It specifies CASSTEPRQRQDTF.

The chain couples TRBV10-2 to TRBJ1-1, with TRBD1 matching over 8 bases. The CDR3 length is 15 residues. J lost 6 bases, V lost 2 bases, and 8 bases had no gene match. In germline, CDR1 is WSHSY, CDR2 SAAADI. The CDR3 is CASSEASGGFAEAFF. In DNA form, the CDR3 reads TGCGCCAGCAGTGAGGCCTCAGGGGGCTTCGCTGAAGCTTTCTTT.

The chain uses TRBV18 and TRBJ1-2; TRBD1 matches 10 bases. Germline V gene lookup returns CDR1 KGHSH and CDR2 LQKENI. The CDR3 extends over 16 amino acids. The trim removed 2 bases at V and 6 bases at J, leaving 9 bases unmatched. The CDR3 protein is CASSPNPGQGNHGYTF. Written as DNA, the CDR3 is TGTGCCAGCTCACCAAATCCGGGACAGGGGAATCATGGCTACACCTTC.